These 27 T cell receptor beta chains came from one sample sequenced in a study of cytomegalovirus exposure and HLA in healthy donors. Primers included in the PCR were 60 Vbeta and 13 Jbeta primers. The method was immunoSEQ multiplex PCR; TCRdb's version includes in-frame clones alone and lacks a portion of them. Of roughly 240,000 clones listed, 82% are singletons. Sequenced sample: PBMCs. These receptors were obtained from a woman aged 40 to 49 in good health and CMV-seropositive.

The rearrangement uses TRBV30 and TRBJ1-5; no clear D. V was trimmed by 3 bases and J by 0 bases, leaving 12 bases between them. Per germline, CDR1 GTSNPN and CDR2 SVGIG (reference sequence). The CDR3 covers 15 residues. The CDR3 nucleotides read TGTGCCTGGAGCAAACAGCTTTATAGCAATCAGCCCCAGCATTTT. Protein: CAWSKQLYSNQPQHF.

CDR3 coding DNA: TGCGCCAGCAGCCAAGAGTGGTCGACAGGGGGCGGCCGAGATACGCAGTATTTT. This translates into CASSQEWSTGGGRDTQYF. This sequence joins TRBV4-3 and TRBJ2-3; TRBD1 matches 10 bases. V dropped 0 bases and J dropped 5; count of bases not matched to a gene: 11. The CDR3 covers 18 residues. The germline V gene has CDR1 LGHNA and CDR2 YSLEER.

V usage is TRBV5-1 and J usage is TRBJ2-5; the D gene is possibly TRBD2 (6 bases). Trimming left V 4 bases short and J 2 bases short, with 12 bases between. The CDR3 runs to 14 residues. In germline, CDR1 is SGHRS, CDR2 YFSETQ. The CDR3: CASSAGPSQETQYF. Written as DNA, the CDR3 is TGCGCCAGCAGCGCGGGACCCTCGCAAGAGACCCAGTACTTC. The entire variable domain, with the rest obtained from reference TRBV5-1 and TRBJ2-5, is as follows: KAGVTQTPRYLIKTRGQQVTLSCSPISGHRSVSWYQQTPGQGLQFLFEYFSETQRNKGNFPGRFSGRQFSNSRSEMNVSTLELGDSALYLCASSAGPSQETQYFGPGTRLLVL.

In its sample, this clone was seen a few times. V and J are TRBV5-4 and TRBJ1-2, with 8 nucleotides matching TRBD1. The CDR3 loop spans 16 amino acids. Germline V gene lookup returns CDR1 SGHNT and CDR2 YYREEE (reference sequence). With 4 bases clipped from V and 3 bases from J, the junction kept 11 bases outside the gene matches. Here the CDR3 DNA reads TGTGCCAGCAGCGCGGACAGGGCTTTATCACACTATGGCTACACCTTC. It is translated as CASSADRALSHYGYTF.

The chain has TRBV7-2 and TRBJ1-2; D unclear. The CDR3 runs to 13 residues. Germline CDR1 is SGHTA and CDR2 is FQGNSA. The V end was cut by 3 bases, the J end by 4 bases, with 9 bases between. DNA of the CDR3: TGTGCCAGCAGCTTTATCGGAGGCTATGGCTACACCTTC. Translation gives CASSFIGGYGYTF.

CDR3 nucleotide sequence: TGTGCCAGCAGCTCATCAGGGGGTAACAATGAGCAGTTCTTC. This encodes CASSSSGGNNEQFF. This sequence joins TRBV7-3 and TRBJ2-1, with 7 bases fitting TRBD1. The CDR3 extends over 14 amino acids. Germline V gives CDR1 SGHTA, CDR2 FQGTGA. V lost 4 bases, J lost 5 bases, and 5 bases stayed unmatched.

This chain connects TRBV19 to TRBJ2-3; D is undetermined. This CDR3 comprises 11 residues. Deletions cut 11 bases from V and 4 bases from J, with 10 bases between. Germline CDR1 reads LNHDA; CDR2 reads SQIVND (reference sequence). The CDR3 region has the DNA TGTGCCGCGGCGCGAGCAGATACGCAGTATTTT. Translated: CAAARADTQYF.

This rearrangement joins TRBV5-1 to TRBJ2-7; 7 bases fit TRBD1. This CDR3 is 14 amino acids long. The germline V gene encodes CDR1 SGHRS and CDR2 YFSETQ. Trimming removed 0 bases from V and 4 bases from J; junction bases left unmatched: 4. This CDR3 is CASSLVGTEYEQYF. CDR3 bases: TGCGCCAGCAGCTTGGTAGGGACAGAATACGAGCAGTACTTC.

The V call is TRBV2, the J call TRBJ2-3, with 14 bases identical to TRBD2. The junction had 5 bases not matched to a gene; V was cut back by 7 bases and J by 2 bases. CDR1 SNHLY and CDR2 FYNNEI come from the germline V gene. The CDR3 has 16 amino acids. Here the CDR3 reads CASKGLAGADTDTQYF. The DNA for the CDR3 is TGTGCCAGCAAGGGACTAGCGGGGGCGGACACAGATACGCAGTATTTT.

This clone turned up a few times. V usage is TRBV28 and J usage is TRBJ1-1, with D unresolved. V dropped 4 bases and J dropped 4 bases, with 13 bases sitting between them. This CDR3 contains 14 residues. Looked up from germline, CDR1 is MDHEN and CDR2 is SYDVKM. This chain's CDR3 is CASSSMGRITEAFF. DNA for the CDR3: TGTGCCAGCAGTTCCATGGGCCGTATCACTGAAGCTTTCTTT.

V gene TRBV13 combines with J gene TRBJ1-6; TRBD1 is a possible D gene (6 bases). V was clipped by 5 bases and J by 6 bases, with 26 bases between them. The CDR3 covers 19 residues. The V gene's germline CDR1 is PRHDT and CDR2 FYEKMQ (reference sequence). The CDR3 coding sequence is TGTGCCAGCAGCGCGCGTACAGGGTTTGGAAGCAAGGGTAATTCACCCCTCCACTTT. Translated: CASSARTGFGSKGNSPLHF.

This sequence joins TRBV30 and TRBJ2-7; 7 bases match TRBD1. The CDR3 length is 16 residues. Trimming took 2 bases from V and 0 from J; bases not matched to a gene: 10. Germline CDR1 is GTSNPN and CDR2 is SVGIG (reference sequence). CDR3 DNA: TGTGCCTGGAGTCCCACCAGACAGGGAAACTCCTACGAGCAGTACTTC. Amino acid sequence: CAWSPTRQGNSYEQYF.

The genes are TRBV9 and TRBJ2-3, with 8 bases identical to TRBD2. Looked up from germline, CDR1 is SGDLS and CDR2 is YYNGEE. V was clipped by 0 bases and J by 6 bases; unmatched bases: 3. The CDR3 runs to 14 residues. CDR3 region: CASSVVPGGDTQYF. CDR3 bases: TGTGCCAGCAGCGTAGTCCCGGGGGGGGATACGCAGTATTTT.

The table lists this clone with a few counts. A read error may account for a junction end that differs from germline. This CDR3 is CSSSFHPGELFF. The CDR3 bases are TGTTCCAGCAGCTTTCATCCCGGGGAGCTGTTTTTT. The rearrangement uses TRBV7-9 and TRBJ2-2; D gene uncertain. CDR1 and CDR2 (germline): SEHNR, FQNEAQ (reference sequence). This CDR3 is 12 amino acids long.

The V call is TRBV27, the J call TRBJ1-1, with a weak D call TRBD1 (6 bases). The CDR3 is 15 amino acids. V shed 2 bases and J shed 0 bases, with 10 bases lying between them. Per germline, CDR1 MNHEY and CDR2 SMNVEV (reference sequence). The CDR3 nucleotides read TGTGCCAGCAGTTTAGCCGGACAGTTGAACACTGAAGCTTTCTTT. Translation: CASSLAGQLNTEAFF.

The rearrangement links TRBV7-9 to TRBJ2-6; D gene uncertain. Germline loops: CDR1 SEHNR, CDR2 FQNEAQ (reference sequence). V was cut by 5 bases and J by 0 bases, with 11 bases left in between. The CDR3 extends over 16 amino acids. This chain's CDR3 is CASSLVFSSGANVLTF. Written as DNA, the CDR3 is TGTGCCAGCAGCCTAGTATTCAGCTCTGGGGCCAACGTCCTGACTTTC.

The chain combines TRBV9 with TRBJ2-5; 7 bases match TRBD1. Germline V gene data show CDR1 as SGDLS and CDR2 as YYNGEE. Germline trimming cut 4 bases from V and 7 bases from J; bases unmatched to any gene: 16. The CDR3 length is 16 residues. CDR3 sequence: CASSPPIVGGAGTQYF. In nucleotides, the CDR3 is TGTGCCAGCAGCCCTCCTATCGTAGGGGGCGCGGGGACCCAGTACTTC.

The rearrangement joins TRBV27 to TRBJ1-6; a weak D match, TRBD1 (6 bases). CDR3 size: 17 residues. V gave up 1 base and J gave up 0 bases, with 10 bases separating them. CDR1 is MNHEY and CDR2 is SMNVEV in the germline V gene (reference sequence). CDR3 protein: CASSLLAGDSYNSPLHF. CDR3 in DNA: TGTGCCAGCAGTTTATTGGCAGGGGACTCCTATAATTCACCCCTCCACTTT.

Note on this clone: Additional DNA sequences in this sample encode the identical CDR3. The chain carries TRBV7-2 and TRBJ1-1, with 8 bases matching TRBD1. Germline V gene data show CDR1 as SGHTA and CDR2 as FQGNSA. The CDR3 runs to 15 residues. V gave up 4 bases and J gave up 1 base; unmatched junction bases: 5. This CDR3 is CASSSRQGRNTEAFF. The CDR3 nucleotides are TGTGCCAGCAGCTCCAGACAGGGGCGGAACACTGAAGCTTTCTTT.

This clone occurred a few times. V gene TRBV18 combines with J gene TRBJ1-3, with D unclear. V shed 3 bases and J shed 6 bases, with 6 bases lying between them. This CDR3 contains 12 residues. Germline-derived CDR1 and CDR2 are KGHSH and LQKENI. The CDR3 DNA reads TGTGCCAGCTCACCTCGAGAAAACACCATATATTTT. This encodes CASSPRENTIYF.

The chain links TRBV27 to TRBJ1-1; D gene unclear. This CDR3 has 13 residues. CDR1 is MNHEY, CDR2 SMNVEV, per germline (reference sequence). V lost 6 bases to trimming and J lost 2 bases, with 10 bases between them. The CDR3 DNA reads as TGTGCCAGCAGGGGAGGGAAAAACACTGAAGCTTTCTTT. Translation gives CASRGGKNTEAFF.

The chain links TRBV4-3 to TRBJ1-2; possibly TRBD1 for D (5 bases). Trimming stripped 0 bases from V and 4 bases from J, with 15 bases between. Germline loops: CDR1 LGHNA, CDR2 YSLEER. The CDR3 covers 16 residues. The CDR3 region is CASSQDEGVPSYGYTF. The CDR3 bases are TGCGCCAGCAGCCAAGACGAAGGGGTCCCTAGCTATGGCTACACCTTC.

The chain couples TRBV7-6 to TRBJ2-1; the match to TRBD2 covers 14 bases. Germline V CDR1 and CDR2: SGHVS, FNYEAQ. With V trimmed by 5 bases and J by 8 bases, 2 bases remained unmatched. CDR3 length: 14 residues. DNA for the CDR3: TGTGCCAGCAGCAGACTAGCGGGGGGGGATGAGCAGTTCTTC. It specifies CASSRLAGGDEQFF.

This chain uses TRBV7-9 with TRBJ2-1, with 11 nucleotides matching TRBD2. J lost 2 bases, V lost 5 bases, and 5 bases had no gene match. This CDR3 has 16 amino acids. Germline CDR1 reads SEHNR; CDR2 reads FQNEAQ (reference sequence). CDR3 protein: CASSPGTSGPYNEQFF. Written as DNA, the CDR3 is TGTGCCAGCAGCCCCGGGACTAGCGGTCCCTACAATGAGCAGTTCTTC.

The genes are TRBV6-5 and TRBJ1-1; D not resolved. CDR3 length equals 15 residues. The ends were cut back, 2 bases at V and 5 bases at J, with 15 bases in the middle. Germline V gene lookup returns CDR1 MNHEY and CDR2 SVGAGI. CDR3 sequence reads: CASSYRRNPGTEAFF. The CDR3 DNA is TGTGCCAGCAGTTACCGGCGGAATCCGGGGACTGAAGCTTTCTTT.

This chain joins TRBV14 and TRBJ2-1; TRBD2 might be the D (5 bases). The germline V gene encodes CDR1 SGHDN and CDR2 FVKESK. The V end was cut by 0 bases, the J end by 6 bases, with 9 bases between. CDR3 length: 14 amino acids. CDR3 nucleotides: TGTGCCAGCAGCCAAGAGCAGAGCGGCAATGAGCAGTTCTTC. Protein sequence: CASSQEQSGNEQFF.

The CDR3 DNA follows: TGTGCCAGCAGCGTCGGGACAGTTAGCAATCAGCCCCAGCATTTT. This gives the protein CASSVGTVSNQPQHF. V usage is TRBV2 and J usage is TRBJ1-5, with 7 nucleotides matching TRBD1. J gave up 0 bases and V 6 bases, and 5 bases lay outside the gene matches. This CDR3 contains 15 residues. Germline V gene data show CDR1 as SNHLY and CDR2 as FYNNEI.